This T cell receptor beta chain was sequenced during a study of CD8 T cells in ankylosing spondylitis. MiXCR was run by TCRdb on the 5' RACE reads, yielding one entry per CDR3 protein. Here the sample spans approximately 500,000 distinct CDR3 sequences, roughly 13% being singletons. The germline V and J ends were trimmed by 2 bases and 4 bases, with 15 bases remaining between them. CDR1 is SNHLY and CDR2 is FYNNEI in the germline V gene. The CDR3 has 16 amino acids. General study findings and limits: Among TCR beta sequences, a motif of under 10 highly homologous variants appeared characteristic of ankylosing spondylitis blood.

In the case of this clonotype: What it binds is unknown.

The chain has TRBV2 and TRBJ1-3, with D possibly matching TRBD1 (5 bases). The clonotype originates from a male donor with ankylosing spondylitis. The specimen was blood, either unsorted or a sorted T cell fraction (not recorded which). The CDR3 DNA follows: TGTGCCAGCAGTGAAAGGAGAAGGGGATCCGGAAACACCATATATTTT. This codes for CASSERRRGSGNTIYF.